One sample yielded the 12 T cell receptor beta chains listed below, sequenced in a study of blood T cell repertoires in COVID-19 (dated by TCRdb to between 2020 and 2021). Libraries were constructed by the immunoSEQ multiplex PCR assay. Drawn from immuneACCESS, this table holds only the in-frame rearrangements with V and J called that TCRdb kept. Clones are partly lost; checked studies trace under half to an unresolved V gene and leave the rest unexplained. In all, the sample holds about 190,000 clones, and less than 90% of those were seen once. The ten top clones hold approximately 1.1% of the sample. The sequenced material came from peripheral blood. These receptors all stem from a man aged 25-40 years with acute or convalescent COVID-19.

The chain couples TRBV9 to TRBJ2-4, with D possibly being TRBD2 (5 bases). V lost 4 bases, J lost 4 bases, and 15 bases lay in between. Germline V gives CDR1 SGDLS, CDR2 YYNGEE. This CDR3 has 15 residues. This CDR3 is CASSPDARVKNIQYF. The DNA for the CDR3 is TGTGCCAGCAGCCCTGACGCGAGGGTAAAAAACATTCAGTACTTC.

V is TRBV2 and J is TRBJ2-7; D possibly corresponds to TRBD2 (6 bases). The CDR3 sequence is 14 residues long. Per germline, CDR1 SNHLY and CDR2 FYNNEI. Trimming pared 3 bases from V and 1 base from J, leaving 10 bases between. DNA of the CDR3: TGTGCCAGCAGTGATTCTAGCGTGTCCTACGAGCAGTACTTC. Translation: CASSDSSVSYEQYF.

The chain combines TRBV4-1 with TRBJ1-4, with 8 bases that match TRBD1. Losses at the gene ends were 1 base for V and 8 bases for J; bases not matched to a gene: 9. The CDR3 length is 16 residues. From germline, CDR1 is MGHRA and CDR2 YSYEKL. This CDR3 reads CASSQVSRGRGEKLFF. The DNA of the CDR3 is TGCGCCAGCAGCCAAGTATCCAGGGGGCGAGGGGAAAAACTGTTTTTT.

The gene calls are TRBV11-2 and TRBJ2-3; 15 bases map to TRBD2. The CDR3 loop spans 18 amino acids. V was clipped by 5 bases and J by 5 bases; unmatched bases: 11. Germline V CDR1 and CDR2: SGHAT, FQNNGV. The CDR3 loop is CASSETGLAGGPLDTQYF. In DNA form, the CDR3 reads TGTGCCAGCAGCGAAACAGGACTAGCGGGGGGGCCTTTAGATACGCAGTATTTT.

The chain recombines TRBV5-1 with TRBJ2-3, with 10 positions matching TRBD2. This CDR3 region has 16 residues. Germline CDR1 is SGHRS and CDR2 is YFSETQ. The trim removed 0 bases at V and 5 bases at J, leaving 6 bases unmatched. CDR3 loop: CASSLEGTSEVDTQYF. The CDR3 coding sequence is TGCGCCAGCAGCTTGGAAGGGACTAGCGAGGTAGATACGCAGTATTTT.

V is TRBV5-6 and J is TRBJ2-7; the match to TRBD2 covers 12 bases. CDR3 length: 15 amino acids. Germline CDR1 SGHDT, CDR2 YYEEEE. V gave up 2 bases and J gave up 6 bases; unmatched junction bases: 6. As DNA, the CDR3 is TGTGCCAGCAGCTTTAGGACTAGCGGGGCCAGCGAGCAGTACTTC. It is translated as CASSFRTSGASEQYF.

This chain connects TRBV11-2 to TRBJ2-5; 10 bases align to TRBD2. This CDR3 has 15 amino acids. Germline V lookup: CDR1 SGHAT, CDR2 FQNNGV. V lost 2 bases, J lost 5 bases, and 5 bases stayed unmatched. This CDR3 is CASSLQRGGRETQYF. In DNA, the CDR3 is TGTGCCAGCAGCTTACAGCGGGGGGGAAGGGAGACCCAGTACTTC.

The chain couples TRBV28 to TRBJ2-1; TRBD2 aligns across 8 bases. V lost 5 bases and J lost 2; bases outside the gene matches: 8. Germline CDR1 reads MDHEN; CDR2 reads SYDVKM. This CDR3 is 16 amino acids long. CDR3 loop: CASSPFREGPYNEQFF. The CDR3 bases are TGTGCCAGCAGTCCCTTTCGGGAGGGCCCCTACAATGAGCAGTTCTTC.

The rearrangement uses TRBV24-1 and TRBJ1-2, with TRBD1 as a possible D gene (6 bases). The V end was cut by 3 bases, the J end by 5 bases, with 12 bases between. The length of the CDR3 is 14 residues. Germline lookup yields CDR1 KGHDR and CDR2 SFDVKD. The CDR3 nucleotides read TGTGCCACCAGTGATCCAGGGACACCTTATGGCTACACCTTC. It yields the protein CATSDPGTPYGYTF.

This clone was detected only a few times. The rearrangement links TRBV2 to TRBJ2-4; D is ambiguous. Trimming took off 8 bases at V and 0 bases at J, with 8 bases between the two ends. Germline CDR1 and CDR2: SNHLY and FYNNEI. The CDR3 totals 13 residues. CDR3 nucleotides: TGTGCCAGCGGCAGTCTAGCCAAAAACATTCAGTACTTC. This codes for CASGSLAKNIQYF.

This clone was seen once. The chain has TRBV11-2 and TRBJ2-3, with 11 bases fitting TRBD2. The CDR3 totals 18 residues. With V trimmed by 6 bases and J by 4 bases, 15 bases remained unmatched. Germline CDR1 reads SGHAT; CDR2 reads FQNNGV. The CDR3 region is CASSSQTLLAGGSDTQYF. In DNA, the CDR3 is TGTGCCAGCAGTTCCCAAACGCTCCTAGCGGGGGGTTCAGATACGCAGTATTTT.

This clone was found once. The chain links TRBV9 to TRBJ1-5; D not resolved. This CDR3 contains 12 residues. V gave up 4 bases and J gave up 6 bases, with 8 bases separating them. The germline V gene has CDR1 SGDLS and CDR2 YYNGEE. CDR3 DNA sequence: TGTGCCAGCAGCCCTACTTGTCAGCCCCAGCATTTT. Its translation: CASSPTCQPQHF.